This T cell receptor beta chain was captured by sequencing in a study of cytomegalovirus exposure and HLA in healthy donors. Study outcomes and limitations: Per a later analysis, HLA-associated TCR beta chains showed more clonal expansion than other, equally common TCR beta chains.

As concerns this clone: Its antigen remains unknown.

Germline assignment: CDR1 SGHRS and CDR2 YFSETQ. V was cut by 2 bases and J by 6 bases, with 14 bases left in between. The CDR3 covers 14 residues. The PCR employed 60 Vbeta primers together with 13 Jbeta primers. Methods used by the authors: Tens of millions of unique TCR beta chains, roughly 10 million shared, were counted in a later analysis. Method: immunoSEQ multiplex PCR; TCRdb's copy keeps in-frame clones and lacks some. For V, J and clone size, that table is used; D and trimming come from the DNA. Of tens of thousands of clones listed, about 79% were seen once; the top ten hold 3.8%. The chain links TRBV5-1 to TRBJ1-1; no clear D. This receptor was obtained from a man aged 45 to 65 in good health and CMV-seronegative. Sequencing was carried out using PBMCs. CDR3 region: CASSFGVRSAEAFF. CDR3 sequence (DNA): TGCGCCAGCAGCTTCGGGGTAAGGAGCGCTGAAGCTTTCTTT.